This is a list of T cell receptor beta chains from one sample in a study of shared clonotypes between healthy human individuals. The protocol was immunoSEQ multiplex PCR, while the TCRdb copy is restricted to in-frame clones and leaves out a portion. The sample consists of around 600,000 clones, about 95% of them appearing once. Sequencing was done on a sample of naive CD8+ T cells sorted from blood. The receptor source for this set is a woman younger than 45 in good health. Each CDR3 is given with its conserved first and last residue. A D gene is named only where the DNA matches it firmly. Expanded clones get a size class; other rows say once, few or many, or leave the size out.

abundance,d_gene,j_gene,v_gene,CDR3aa,CDR3nt
-,-,TRBJ2-2,TRBV19,CASSMDGTNTGELFF,TGTGCCAGTAGTATGGACGGAACGAACACCGGGGAGCTGTTTTTT
-,TRBD2,TRBJ2-2,TRBV10-2,CASGTSGTSNTGELFF,TGCGCCAGCGGGACTAGCGGGACTTCGAACACCGGGGAGCTGTTTTTT
-,-,TRBJ1-4,TRBV9,CASSPDGISNEKLFF,TGTGCCAGCAGCCCGGACGGGATCTCTAATGAAAAACTGTTTTTT
-,TRBD1,TRBJ1-4,TRBV27,CASSFSGGADEKLFF,TGTGCCAGCAGTTTCTCAGGGGGCGCGGATGAAAAACTGTTTTTT
-,-,TRBJ2-1,TRBV28,CASSATTFDSRAYNEQFF,TGTGCCAGCAGTGCCACCACGTTCGATAGCAGGGCCTACAATGAGCAGTTCTTC
once,TRBD2,TRBJ2-7,TRBV9,CASSVAGGPGEQYF,TGTGCCAGCAGCGTAGCGGGAGGGCCGGGGGAGCAGTACTTC
once,-,TRBJ2-5,TRBV12-5,CASGAEETQYF,TGTGCTAGTGGCGCGGAAGAGACCCAGTACTTC
-,TRBD1,TRBJ2-1,TRBV13,CASSKGTGTIHNEQFF,TGTGCCAGCAGCAAAGGGACAGGGACGATTCACAATGAGCAGTTCTTC
-,-,TRBJ2-2,TRBV2,CASSEFFGHRVLFF,TGTGCCAGCAGTGAATTCTTTGGCCACCGGGTGCTGTTTTTT
-,TRBD2,TRBJ2-7,TRBV4-1,CASSPGTSGSRYEQYF,TGCGCCAGCAGCCCCGGGACTAGCGGGAGCAGGTACGAGCAGTACTTC
-,TRBD2,TRBJ2-1,TRBV5-4,CASSLERGYRAGPNEQFF,TGTGCCAGCAGCTTGGAGAGGGGTTATCGAGCGGGGCCCAATGAGCAGTTCTTC
-,TRBD2,TRBJ2-7,TRBV15,CATSRVGREGRDEQYF,TGTGCCACCAGCAGAGTGGGCCGGGAGGGCCGGGACGAGCAGTACTTC
-,-,TRBJ2-3,TRBV28,CASSWAGTPRGDTQYF,TGTGCCAGCAGCTGGGCTGGGACACCTCGGGGAGATACGCAGTATTTT
-,TRBD2,TRBJ2-7,TRBV7-8,CASSLPGGAYEQYF,TGTGCCAGCAGCCTTCCGGGGGGAGCCTACGAGCAGTACTTC
-,-,TRBJ1-1,TRBV19,CASSITGSGTEAFF,TGTGCCAGTAGTATTACGGGGAGTGGCACTGAAGCTTTCTTT
-,-,TRBJ2-7,TRBV4-2,CASSLYRQQTYEQYF,TGTGCCAGCAGCCTCTACCGACAGCAGACCTACGAGCAGTACTTC
-,-,TRBJ2-2,TRBV18,CASSLSGTTGATGELFF,TGTGCCAGCTCACTCTCCGGGACAACGGGGGCCACCGGGGAGCTGTTTTTT
-,TRBD1,TRBJ2-3,TRBV5-6,CASSPSDRGYTDTQYF,TGTGCCAGCAGCCCGTCTGACAGGGGGTACACAGATACGCAGTATTTT